Presented here are 31 T cell receptor beta chains from one specimen sequenced in a study of blood T cell repertoires in COVID-19. Data came from immunoSEQ multiplex PCR; TCRdb stores just in-frame clones and leaves some out. The sample carries 150,000 to 200,000 clones, roughly 87% recorded once. Material for sequencing was peripheral blood. These receptors came from a woman in her 40s with acute or convalescent COVID-19.

This clone has a handful of counts. The chain combines TRBV7-3 with TRBJ2-2; no clear D. Trimming took 5 bases from V and 8 from J, leaving 12 bases between them. Germline values: CDR1 SGHTA, CDR2 FQGTGA. The CDR3 extends over 13 amino acids. The CDR3 loop is CASSPTTRGELFF. The CDR3 region has the DNA TGTGCCAGCAGCCCCACCACGAGAGGGGAGCTGTTTTTT.

The chain links TRBV18 to TRBJ1-2; D uncertain. Germline-derived CDR1 and CDR2 are KGHSH and LQKENI. V was trimmed by 3 bases and J by 5 bases, leaving 10 bases between them. The CDR3 is 13 amino acids. CDR3 coding DNA: TGTGCCAGCTCACCCGACAATTGGTATGGCTACACCTTC. This codes for CASSPDNWYGYTF.

This chain connects TRBV7-2 to TRBJ1-4; 8 bases agree with TRBD1. Trimming at V came to 5 bases and at J to 4 bases, leaving 9 bases not matched to a gene. Germline CDR1 reads SGHTA; CDR2 reads FQGNSA. The CDR3 contains 16 residues. The CDR3 region has the DNA TGTGCCAGCAGCCTAAGGCAGGGGGCCGGTAATGAAAAACTGTTTTTT. The encoded protein is CASSLRQGAGNEKLFF.

This chain connects TRBV28 to TRBJ1-2; 8 nucleotides align to TRBD1. The CDR3 runs 18 residues. V dropped 5 bases and J dropped 5; count of bases not matched to a gene: 19. Germline lookup yields CDR1 MDHEN and CDR2 SYDVKM. The CDR3 region is CASSPTPTGAEIYYGYTF. Written as DNA, the CDR3 is TGTGCCAGCAGTCCTACTCCGACAGGGGCCGAAATATATTATGGCTACACCTTC.

This chain uses TRBV4-2 with TRBJ1-6; D not certain. The CDR3 sequence is 17 residues long. From germline, CDR1 is LGHNA and CDR2 YNFKEQ. Trimming shortened V by 4 bases and J by 0 bases, and 13 bases separated the two germline ends. The CDR3 DNA reads TGTGCCAGCAGCCCAAGTGGAGAGAGCTCCTATAATTCACCCCTCCACTTT. It specifies CASSPSGESSYNSPLHF.

The chain employs TRBV10-3 and TRBJ2-5, with D tentatively TRBD2 (6 bases). The germline V and J ends were trimmed by 1 base and 5 bases, with 14 bases remaining between them. The germline CDR1 and CDR2 sequences are ENHRY and SYGVKD. This CDR3 region has 15 residues. The CDR3 spells CAISELGGTWETQYF. CDR3 nucleotide sequence: TGTGCCATCAGTGAGTTGGGCGGGACTTGGGAGACCCAGTACTTC.

The CDR3 region is CASSQEVGQGTDTQYF. The DNA for the CDR3 is TGTGCCAGCAGCCAAGAAGTGGGACAGGGGACAGATACGCAGTATTTT. The chain uses TRBV3-1 (or the pseudogene TRBV3-2) and TRBJ2-3, with 10 bases aligning to TRBD1. Germline V gene lookup returns CDR1 LGHDT and CDR2 YNNKEL (reference sequence). The V and J ends lost 0 bases and 3 bases, in that order; junction bases with no gene match: 3. The CDR3 covers 16 residues.

The J gene is TRBJ1-2, the V gene TRBV24-1; no reliable D call. The CDR3 has 15 amino acids. The germline V and J ends were trimmed by 7 bases and 4 bases, with 18 bases remaining between them. Germline V lookup: CDR1 KGHDR, CDR2 SFDVKD. DNA for the CDR3: TGTGCCACCAGGACCAAAAGAACGACTCTCTATGGCTACACCTTC. Its protein product is CATRTKRTTLYGYTF.

The chain is built from TRBV19 and TRBJ2-7; D perhaps matches TRBD2 (6 bases). Germline assignment: CDR1 LNHDA and CDR2 SQIVND (reference sequence). There are 16 residues in the CDR3. V was shortened by 3 bases and J by 2 bases, with 17 bases between the two germline ends. This CDR3 is CASSMGPGGGAYEQYF. CDR3 DNA: TGTGCCAGTAGTATGGGGCCAGGAGGAGGGGCCTACGAGCAGTACTTC.

This chain connects TRBV7-2 to TRBJ2-5; 7 positions agree with TRBD1. CDR3 size: 16 residues. J gave up 2 bases and V 1 base, and 7 bases lay outside the gene matches. Per the germline V gene, CDR1 is SGHTA and CDR2 is FQGNSA. CDR3 DNA: TGTGCCAGCAGCTTAGTGGGCAGGGGGAATCAAGAGACCCAGTACTTC. Translating gives CASSLVGRGNQETQYF.

The chain carries TRBV12-3 or TRBV12-4 and TRBJ1-5; D gene uncertain. The V gene lost 4 bases and the J gene lost 3 bases, with 4 bases spanning the gap. This CDR3 spans 12 amino acids. The chain's CDR3 is CASSYYNQPQHF. CDR3 in DNA: TGTGCCAGCAGTTACTACAATCAGCCCCAGCATTTT.

The chain has TRBV6-5 and TRBJ1-2; D gene uncertain. Germline-derived CDR1 and CDR2 are MNHEY and SVGAGI. The CDR3 runs 14 residues. V lost 3 bases and J 4 bases, leaving 12 bases between the germline ends. DNA for the CDR3: TGTGCCAGCAGTTATCTATCAGGAGGCTATGGCTACACCTTC. Its translation is CASSYLSGGYGYTF.

This rearrangement joins TRBV6-6 to TRBJ2-7; 9 bases are shared with TRBD1. Trimming removed 6 bases from V and 6 bases from J; junction bases left unmatched: 6. Per the germline V gene, CDR1 is MNHNY and CDR2 is SVGAGI (reference sequence). The CDR3 totals 13 residues. CDR3 in amino acids: CASSRTGVAEQYF. The CDR3 DNA reads TGTGCCAGCAGCAGGACAGGGGTGGCCGAGCAGTACTTC.

The genes are TRBV6-6 and TRBJ2-7; the D gene is possibly TRBD1 (6 bases). The germline V and J ends were trimmed by 4 bases and 7 bases, with 14 bases remaining between them. The CDR3 runs 13 residues. From germline, CDR1 is MNHNY and CDR2 SVGAGI (reference sequence). CDR3 sequence reads: CASSSGAGREQYF. The CDR3 nucleotides read TGTGCCAGCAGTTCAGGGGCTGGTAGGGAGCAGTACTTC.

This clone was observed a handful of times. V is TRBV27 and J is TRBJ1-4, with D possibly matching TRBD1 (6 bases). Germline V CDR1 and CDR2: MNHEY, SMNVEV (reference sequence). The CDR3 loop spans 15 amino acids. V lost 3 bases, J lost 8 bases, and 16 bases lay in between. CDR3 sequence reads: CASSFFGRGDEKLFF. CDR3 nucleotides: TGTGCCAGCAGTTTTTTCGGCAGGGGTGACGAAAAACTGTTTTTT.

The V call is TRBV3-1 (or the pseudogene TRBV3-2), the J call TRBJ1-3; weak D call: TRBD1 (6 bases). Trimming took 4 bases from V and 4 from J, leaving 17 bases between them. This CDR3 comprises 16 residues. Per the germline V gene, CDR1 is LGHDT and CDR2 is YNNKEL (reference sequence). This chain's CDR3 is CASSRPRRGTGNTIYF. CDR3 sequence (DNA): TGTGCCAGCAGCCGCCCCCGGCGAGGGACAGGAAACACCATATATTTT.

Here the CDR3 reads CASAGLSYTEAFF. Here the CDR3 DNA reads TGTGCCAGTGCTGGACTATCGTACACTGAAGCTTTCTTT. The chain recombines TRBV19 with TRBJ1-1, with D hard to call. The V gene's germline CDR1 is LNHDA and CDR2 SQIVND (reference sequence). The length of the CDR3 is 13 residues. Trimming pared 8 bases from V and 3 bases from J, leaving 13 bases between.

The CDR3 loop is CASSGSSYNEQFF. The CDR3 DNA follows: TGTGCCAGCAGCGGGAGCTCCTACAATGAGCAGTTCTTC. This chain uses TRBV28 with TRBJ2-1, with D perhaps matching TRBD2 (6 bases). The CDR3 consists of 13 residues. Germline CDR1 MDHEN, CDR2 SYDVKM. V lost 6 bases to trimming and J lost 0 bases, with 6 bases between them.

This clone was counted a few times. The chain couples TRBV15 to TRBJ1-2; TRBD1 matches 11 bases. The V and J ends lost 5 bases and 4 bases, in that order; junction bases with no gene match: 15. The germline V gene encodes CDR1 LNHNV and CDR2 YYDKDF (reference sequence). The CDR3 is 18 residues long. This chain's CDR3 is CATSGHWDRGGYIYGYTF. The CDR3 DNA reads TGTGCCACCAGCGGACACTGGGACAGGGGGGGCTATATCTATGGCTACACCTTC.

V and J are TRBV18 and TRBJ2-7; TRBD2 matches 10 bases. The germline gives CDR1 KGHSH, CDR2 LQKENI. The CDR3 consists of 16 residues. The junction had 5 bases not matched to a gene; V was cut back by 2 bases and J by 1 base. CDR3 sequence reads: CASSPNLAGASYEQYF. The CDR3 DNA reads TGTGCCAGCTCACCAAATCTAGCGGGGGCTTCCTACGAGCAGTACTTC.

The genes are TRBV11-2 and TRBJ1-2, with D unclear. The CDR3 spans 13 residues. Germline CDR1 SGHAT, CDR2 FQNNGV. V was clipped by 3 bases and J by 8 bases, with 13 bases between them. The CDR3 here is CASSFNSLVGYTF. The CDR3 coding sequence is TGTGCCAGCAGCTTTAATAGTCTCGTAGGCTACACCTTC.

CDR3 DNA: TGTGCCAGCAGCCAGACCACCTTAAGCGGGGGGACCTTCACAGATACGCAGTATTTT. Translating it yields CASSQTTLSGGTFTDTQYF. The chain couples TRBV4-2 to TRBJ2-3, with TRBD2 matching 9 bases. CDR1 is LGHNA, CDR2 YNFKEQ, per germline. This CDR3 comprises 19 residues. V dropped 3 bases and J dropped 2; count of bases not matched to a gene: 15.

This clone occurred a few times. The CDR3 bases are TGTGCCAGCAGCTCTACTCCCGGGACTAGCGGGTTTGGGTACATTCAGTACTTC. It translates to CASSSTPGTSGFGYIQYF. The rearrangement links TRBV3-1 (or the pseudogene TRBV3-2) to TRBJ2-4; 12 bases map to TRBD2. Trimming took 5 bases from V and 8 from J; bases not matched to a gene: 16. CDR1 is LGHDT and CDR2 is YNNKEL in the germline V gene (reference sequence). The length of the CDR3 is 18 residues.

The V gene is TRBV24-1, the J gene TRBJ1-5, with a weak D call TRBD1 (5 bases). Germline values: CDR1 KGHDR, CDR2 SFDVKD. This CDR3 spans 15 amino acids. Trimming stripped 5 bases from V and 1 base from J, with 11 bases between. The CDR3 is CATSAREGSNQPQHF. CDR3 coding DNA: TGTGCCACCAGTGCACGGGAGGGGAGCAATCAGCCCCAGCATTTT.

The gene calls are TRBV25-1 and TRBJ2-1, with a weak D call TRBD2 (6 bases). The CDR3 is 13 residues long. Germline-derived CDR1 and CDR2 are MGHDK and SYGVNS. The V gene lost 6 bases and the J gene lost 8 bases, with 14 bases spanning the gap. Written as DNA, the CDR3 is TGTGCCAGCAGCCTAGCGATGGCGGATGAGCAGTTCTTC. Amino acids: CASSLAMADEQFF.

The chain combines TRBV7-9 with TRBJ2-7, with D possibly TRBD1 on 5 matching bases. Between the trimmed V and J ends, which lost 6 bases and 3 bases, there was a span of 12 bases. The CDR3 extends over 13 amino acids. Germline-derived CDR1 and CDR2 are SEHNR and FQNEAQ (reference sequence). The CDR3 region has the DNA TGTGCCAGCAGGAAAGACAGCTACTACGAGCAGTACTTC. Translation: CASRKDSYYEQYF.

V gene TRBV5-1 combines with J gene TRBJ2-1; the D is unclear. From germline, CDR1 is SGHRS and CDR2 YFSETQ. Trimming left V 2 bases short and J 4 bases short, with 7 bases between. There are 13 residues in the CDR3. CDR3 in amino acids: CASSFTVYNEQFF. The DNA of the CDR3 is TGCGCCAGCAGCTTTACAGTATACAATGAGCAGTTCTTC.

The chain is built from TRBV7-8 and TRBJ1-3; 10 bases are a match to TRBD1. With 4 bases clipped from V and 0 bases from J, the junction kept 9 bases outside the gene matches. This CDR3 spans 18 amino acids. CDR1 and CDR2 from the germline V gene are SGHVS and FQNEAQ. The CDR3 nucleotides are TGTGCCAGCAGCTGGCCCCGGGACAGGGGACTCTCTGGAAACACCATATATTTT. Translation gives CASSWPRDRGLSGNTIYF. Supplemented by reference TRBV7-8 and TRBJ1-3, the full variable domain reads GAGVSQSPRYKVAKRGQDVALRCDPISGHVSLFWYQQALGQGPEFLTYFQNEAQLDKSGLPSDRFFAERPEGSVSTLKIQRTQQEDSAVYLCASSWPRDRGLSGNTIYFGEGSWLTVV.

The chain is built from TRBV20-1 and TRBJ2-5; TRBD2 is a possible D gene (8 bases). V gave up 3 bases and J gave up 2 bases, with 40 bases separating them. The germline CDR1 and CDR2 sequences are DFQATT and SNEGSKA (reference sequence). The CDR3 has 23 amino acids. The CDR3 DNA reads TGCAGTGCTAGTCCGGGAGGGGGCTCCAGGGGCTTCGACTTCGCCGGCCGACAAGAGACCCAGTACTTC. Its translation: CSASPGGGSRGFDFAGRQETQYF.

Turning to this clone: This CDR3 is also generated by other DNA sequences in the sample. The chain has TRBV6-1 and TRBJ1-5; D is ambiguous. V lost 2 bases and J 1 base, leaving 9 bases between the germline ends. This CDR3 is 15 amino acids long. Germline CDR1 MNHNS, CDR2 SASEGT. The CDR3 spells CASSERGGSNQPQHF. The CDR3 nucleotides are TGTGCCAGCAGTGAACGGGGAGGCAGCAATCAGCCCCAGCATTTT.

This chain joins TRBV28 and TRBJ2-5; 8 nucleotides align to TRBD1. Germline V lookup: CDR1 MDHEN, CDR2 SYDVKM. Trimming cost V 6 bases and J 5 bases; bases outside gene matches: 8. The CDR3 covers 14 residues. The CDR3 nucleotides are TGTGCCAGCAGGATGCAGGGGGCGATGGAGACCCAGTACTTC. The encoded protein is CASRMQGAMETQYF.